The entry below gives a single TCR beta chain sequence along with its context. Antigen specificity is unknown. The CDR3 spans 12 residues. The V end was cut by 0 bases, the J end by 12 bases, with 9 bases between. Per the germline V gene, CDR1 is SGHAT and CDR2 is FQNNGV. On sorted subsets, replicate PCRs used about 200 ng DNA, or tens of thousands of T cell genomes. Authors' data handling: Quality scores were absent from the junction-only immunoSEQ sequences, so filtering differed. Some clones are missing from TCRdb's copy, which holds only in-frame ones; the method was immunoSEQ multiplex PCR. V and J calls and clone size are those listed in that table; D and trimming were worked out from the DNA. The sample shows a few million clones, around 95% of them seen only once. This sample was included in a study of shared clonotypes between healthy human individuals. Study as a whole: Three CD4 naive, three CD4 memory, two CD8 naive and one CD8 memory plate were used per donor. Study findings and constraints: Larger estimated richness was generally seen in naive subsets than in memory subsets.

This chain connects TRBV11-2 to TRBJ2-4; a possible D gene is TRBD2 (5 bases). The sequence derives from a man younger than 35 in good health. Sample: naive CD4+ T cells sorted from blood. Indicated subset: CD45RA+ positively selected. CDR3 in DNA: TGTGCCAGCAGCTTAGATCTAGCTACTCAGTACTTC. It encodes CASSLDLATQYF.